This TCR beta chain was documented in a study of CD8 T cells in ankylosing spondylitis. General study results and limits: Researchers reportedly found disease-linked clones significantly enriched in matched ankylosing spondylitis synovial fluid. Seemingly characteristic of ankylosing spondylitis blood was a TCR beta motif consisting of under ten highly homologous variants.

Remarks on this clonotype: Its antigen is unidentified.

The CDR3 is 14 amino acids. Germline CDR1 GTSNPN, CDR2 SVGIG (reference sequence). The J segment lost 2 bases and the V segment lost 4 bases, leaving 5 bases of the junction unmatched. Each TCR beta library was made by quantitative 5'-RACE that incorporated molecular barcodes. In TCRdb, the 5' RACE reads were re-called with MiXCR into one record per CDR3 protein. The sample has around 150,000 distinct CDR3 sequences, around two fifths seen once. Sequences were obtained from synovial fluid, either unsorted or a sorted T cell fraction (not recorded which). This chain uses TRBV30 with TRBJ2-3; 8 bases fit TRBD2. The TCR comes from a male donor with ankylosing spondylitis. CDR3 sequence: CAWKSAGDTDTQYF. CDR3 bases: TGTGCCTGGAAGTCAGCGGGGGACACAGATACGCAGTATTTT.